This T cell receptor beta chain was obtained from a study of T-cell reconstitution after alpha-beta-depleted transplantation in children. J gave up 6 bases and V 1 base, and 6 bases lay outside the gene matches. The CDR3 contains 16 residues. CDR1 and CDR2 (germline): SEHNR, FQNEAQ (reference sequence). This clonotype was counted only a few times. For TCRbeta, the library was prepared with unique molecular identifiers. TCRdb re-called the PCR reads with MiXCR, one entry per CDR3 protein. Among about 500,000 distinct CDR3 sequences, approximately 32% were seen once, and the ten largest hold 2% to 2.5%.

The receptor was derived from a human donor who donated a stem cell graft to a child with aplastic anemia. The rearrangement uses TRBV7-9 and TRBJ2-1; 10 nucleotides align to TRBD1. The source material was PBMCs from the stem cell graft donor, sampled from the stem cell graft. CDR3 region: CASSLDLGTGVNEQFF. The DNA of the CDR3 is TGTGCCAGCAGCTTAGATCTCGGGACAGGGGTCAATGAGCAGTTCTTC. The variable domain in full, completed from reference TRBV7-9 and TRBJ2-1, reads DTGVSQNPRHKITKRGQNVTFRCDPISEHNRLYWYRQTLGQGPEFLTYFQNEAQLEKSRLLSDRFSAERPKGSFSTLEIQRTEQGDSAMYLCASSLDLGTGVNEQFFGPGTRLTVL.